This T cell receptor (beta chain) derives from a study of blood T cell repertoires in COVID-19. Overall study context: Collection of acute and convalescent COVID-19 samples took place in the United States, Italy and Spain.

The method was immunoSEQ multiplex PCR; TCRdb's version includes in-frame clones alone and lacks a portion of them. The data hold 72,000 or so clones, with 88% observed a single time. CDR3 length: 16 amino acids. Germline V lookup: CDR1 SGHAT, CDR2 FQNNGV. Trimming removed 8 bases from V and 12 bases from J; junction bases left unmatched: 18. The chain employs TRBV11-2 and TRBJ2-1; the match to TRBD2 covers 11 bases. Specimen: peripheral blood. This sequence originates from a middle-aged man with active COVID-19. The CDR3 DNA follows: TGTGCCAGCGCTAATCCAGGGGCTAGCGGGGGGACCGGGCAGTTCTTC. It is translated as CASANPGASGGTGQFF.